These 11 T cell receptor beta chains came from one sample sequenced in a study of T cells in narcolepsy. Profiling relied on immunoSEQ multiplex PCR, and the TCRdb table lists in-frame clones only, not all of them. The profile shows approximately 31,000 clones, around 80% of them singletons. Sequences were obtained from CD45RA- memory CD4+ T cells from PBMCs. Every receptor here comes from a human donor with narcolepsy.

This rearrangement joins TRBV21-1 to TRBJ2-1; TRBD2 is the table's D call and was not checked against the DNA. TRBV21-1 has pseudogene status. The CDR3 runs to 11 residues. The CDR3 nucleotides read TGTGCCAGCAATTCGGGGAATGAGCAGTTCTTC. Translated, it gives CASNSGNEQFF.

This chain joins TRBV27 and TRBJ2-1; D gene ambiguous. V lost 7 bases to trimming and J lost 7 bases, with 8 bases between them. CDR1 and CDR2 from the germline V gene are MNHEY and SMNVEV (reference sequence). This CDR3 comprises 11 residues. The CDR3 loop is CASMPWNEQFF. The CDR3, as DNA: TGTGCCAGCATGCCTTGGAATGAGCAGTTCTTC.

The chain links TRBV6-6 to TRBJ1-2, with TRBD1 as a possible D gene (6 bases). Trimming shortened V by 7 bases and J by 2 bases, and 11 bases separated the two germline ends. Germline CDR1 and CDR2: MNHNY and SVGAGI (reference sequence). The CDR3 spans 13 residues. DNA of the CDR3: TGTGCCAGCATGATGAGGGGGAACTATGGCTACACCTTC. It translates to CASMMRGNYGYTF.

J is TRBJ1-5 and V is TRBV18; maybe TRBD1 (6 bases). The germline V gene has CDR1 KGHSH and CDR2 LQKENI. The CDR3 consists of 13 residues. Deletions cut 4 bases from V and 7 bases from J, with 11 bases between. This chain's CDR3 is CASSQGGAQPQHF. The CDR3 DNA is TGTGCCAGCTCACAAGGGGGGGCACAGCCCCAGCATTTT.

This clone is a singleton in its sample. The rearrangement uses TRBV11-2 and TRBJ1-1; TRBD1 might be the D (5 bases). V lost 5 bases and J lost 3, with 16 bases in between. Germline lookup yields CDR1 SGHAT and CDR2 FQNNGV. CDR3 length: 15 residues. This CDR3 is CASSPGTLRDTEAFF. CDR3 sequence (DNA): TGTGCCAGCAGCCCCGGGACCCTCCGAGACACTGAAGCTTTCTTT.

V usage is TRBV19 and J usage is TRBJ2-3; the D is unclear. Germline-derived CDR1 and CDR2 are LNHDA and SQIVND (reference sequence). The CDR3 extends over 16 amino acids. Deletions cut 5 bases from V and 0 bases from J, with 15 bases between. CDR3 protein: CASSGERHPSTDTQYF. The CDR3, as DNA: TGTGCCAGTAGTGGGGAAAGGCACCCAAGCACAGATACGCAGTATTTT. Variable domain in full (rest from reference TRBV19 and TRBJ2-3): DGGITQSPKYLFRKEGQNVTLSCEQNLNHDAMYWYRQDPGQGLRLIYYSQIVNDFQKGDIAEGYSVSREKKESFPLTVTSAQKNPTAFYLCASSGERHPSTDTQYFGPGTRLTVL.

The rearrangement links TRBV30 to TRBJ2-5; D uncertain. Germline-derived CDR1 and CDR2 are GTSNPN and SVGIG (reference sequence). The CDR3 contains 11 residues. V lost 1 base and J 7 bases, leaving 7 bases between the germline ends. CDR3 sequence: CAWSASGTQYF. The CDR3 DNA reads TGTGCCTGGAGTGCCTCAGGGACCCAGTACTTC.

The CDR3 coding sequence is TGTGCCAGCAGTTACTCCGGCAGGGGTGAAGCTTTCTTT. The encoded protein is CASSYSGRGEAFF. The rearrangement links TRBV6-5 to TRBJ1-1; D is perhaps TRBD1 (6 bases). V was shortened by 0 bases and J by 7 bases, with 9 bases between the two germline ends. The CDR3 sequence is 13 residues long. Germline-derived CDR1 and CDR2 are MNHEY and SVGAGI.

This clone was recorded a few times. DNA of the CDR3: TGTGCCAGTAGTTATCAGGGCTATGGCTACACCTTC. This gives the protein CASSYQGYGYTF. The genes are TRBV19 and TRBJ1-2; maybe TRBD1 (5 bases). This CDR3 has 12 residues. V lost 5 bases and J lost 4, with 8 bases in between. Per germline, CDR1 LNHDA and CDR2 SQIVND (reference sequence).

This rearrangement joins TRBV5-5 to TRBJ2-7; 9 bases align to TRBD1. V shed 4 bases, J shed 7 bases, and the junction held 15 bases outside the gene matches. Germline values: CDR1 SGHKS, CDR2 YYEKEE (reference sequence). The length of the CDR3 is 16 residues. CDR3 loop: CASSTVPGQGLGEQYF. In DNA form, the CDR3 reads TGTGCCAGCAGCACCGTACCAGGACAGGGGCTTGGTGAGCAGTACTTC.

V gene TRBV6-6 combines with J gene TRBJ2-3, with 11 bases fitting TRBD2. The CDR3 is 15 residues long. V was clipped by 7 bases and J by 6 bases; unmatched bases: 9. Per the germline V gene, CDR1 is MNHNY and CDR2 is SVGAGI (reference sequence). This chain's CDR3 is CASTRLAGNGDTQYF. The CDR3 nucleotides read TGTGCCAGCACGAGACTAGCGGGGAATGGGGATACGCAGTATTTT.